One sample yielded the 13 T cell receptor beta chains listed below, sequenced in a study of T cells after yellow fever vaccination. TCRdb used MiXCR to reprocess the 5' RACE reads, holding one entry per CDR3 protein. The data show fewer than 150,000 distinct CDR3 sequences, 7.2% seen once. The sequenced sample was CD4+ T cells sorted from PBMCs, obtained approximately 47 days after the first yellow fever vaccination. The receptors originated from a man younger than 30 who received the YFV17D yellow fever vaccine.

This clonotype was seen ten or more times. This CDR3 reads CASSWTSGELFF. CDR3 nucleotide sequence: TGTGCCAGCAGTTGGACTAGCGGGGAGCTGTTTTTT. This chain connects TRBV12-3 or TRBV12-4 to TRBJ2-2; 7 positions agree with TRBD2. The CDR3 runs 12 residues. Germline trimming cut 4 bases from V and 7 bases from J; bases unmatched to any gene: 0.

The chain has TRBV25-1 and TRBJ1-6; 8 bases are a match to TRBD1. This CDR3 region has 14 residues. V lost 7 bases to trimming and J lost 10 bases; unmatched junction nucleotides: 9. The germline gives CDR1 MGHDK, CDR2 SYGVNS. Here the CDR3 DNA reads TGTGCCAGCACCCTGACAGGGGTCGGATCACCCCTCCACTTT. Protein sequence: CASTLTGVGSPLHF.

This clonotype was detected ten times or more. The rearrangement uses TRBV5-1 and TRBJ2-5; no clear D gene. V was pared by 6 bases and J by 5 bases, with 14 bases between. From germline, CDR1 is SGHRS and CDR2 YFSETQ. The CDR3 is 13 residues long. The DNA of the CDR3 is TGCGCCAGCACCTCAGATGGGCACGAGACCCAGTACTTC. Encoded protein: CASTSDGHETQYF.

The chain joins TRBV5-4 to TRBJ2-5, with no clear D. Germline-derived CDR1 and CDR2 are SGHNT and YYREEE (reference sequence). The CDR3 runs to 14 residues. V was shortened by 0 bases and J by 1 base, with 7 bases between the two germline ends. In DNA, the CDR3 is TGTGCCAGCAGCTTGGCGGTGACCCAAGAGACCCAGTACTTC. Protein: CASSLAVTQETQYF.

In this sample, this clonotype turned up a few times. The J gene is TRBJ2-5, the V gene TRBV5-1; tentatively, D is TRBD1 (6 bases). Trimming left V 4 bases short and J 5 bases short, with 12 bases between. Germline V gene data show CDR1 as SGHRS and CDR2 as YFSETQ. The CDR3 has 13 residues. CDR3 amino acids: CASSNQGSETQYF. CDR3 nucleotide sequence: TGCGCCAGCAGCAACCAGGGGTCGGAGACCCAGTACTTC.

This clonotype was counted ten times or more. The CDR3 reads CASSQASGLGAFF. The CDR3 coding sequence is TGTGCCAGCAGCCAAGCTTCGGGGTTAGGGGCTTTCTTT. The chain joins TRBV16 to TRBJ1-1, with D uncertain. Trimming left V 2 bases short and J 11 bases short, with 15 bases between. Germline CDR1 KGHSY, CDR2 FQNENV. This CDR3 comprises 13 residues.

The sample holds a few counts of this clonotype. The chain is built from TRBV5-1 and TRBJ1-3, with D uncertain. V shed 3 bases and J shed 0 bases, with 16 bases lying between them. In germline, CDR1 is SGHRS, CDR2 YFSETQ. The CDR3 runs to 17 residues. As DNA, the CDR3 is TGCGCCAGCAGCTCAGCTTCGGGCAGCTACTCTGGAAACACCATATATTTT. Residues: CASSSASGSYSGNTIYF.

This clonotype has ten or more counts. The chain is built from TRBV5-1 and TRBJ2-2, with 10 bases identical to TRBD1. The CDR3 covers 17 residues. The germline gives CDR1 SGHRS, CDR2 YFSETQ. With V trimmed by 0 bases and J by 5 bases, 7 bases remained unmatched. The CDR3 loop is CASSLEGTGVTTGELFF. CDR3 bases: TGCGCCAGCAGCTTGGAGGGGACAGGGGTTACTACCGGGGAGCTGTTTTTT.

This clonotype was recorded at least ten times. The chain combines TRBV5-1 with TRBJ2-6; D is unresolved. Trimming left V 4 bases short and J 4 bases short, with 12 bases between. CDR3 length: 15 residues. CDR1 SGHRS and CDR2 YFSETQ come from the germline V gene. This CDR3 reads CASSPEVAGANVLTF. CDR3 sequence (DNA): TGCGCCAGCAGCCCGGAAGTGGCCGGGGCCAACGTCCTGACTTTC. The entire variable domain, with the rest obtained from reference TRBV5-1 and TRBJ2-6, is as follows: KAGVTQTPRYLIKTRGQQVTLSCSPISGHRSVSWYQQTPGQGLQFLFEYFSETQRNKGNFPGRFSGRQFSNSRSEMNVSTLELGDSALYLCASSPEVAGANVLTFGAGSRLTVL.

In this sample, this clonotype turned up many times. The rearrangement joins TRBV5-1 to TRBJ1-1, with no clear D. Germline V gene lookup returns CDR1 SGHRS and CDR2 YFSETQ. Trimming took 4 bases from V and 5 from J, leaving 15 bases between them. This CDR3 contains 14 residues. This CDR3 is CASSVAVTWTEAFF. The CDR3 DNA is TGCGCCAGCAGCGTGGCGGTTACCTGGACTGAAGCTTTCTTT.

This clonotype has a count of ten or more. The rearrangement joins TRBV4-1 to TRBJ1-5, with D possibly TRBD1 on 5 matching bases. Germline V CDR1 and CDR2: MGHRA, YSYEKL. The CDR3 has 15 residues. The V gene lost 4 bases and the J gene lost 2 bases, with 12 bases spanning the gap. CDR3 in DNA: TGCGCCAGCAGCCCCGGGACGGTTGGCAATCAGCCCCAGCATTTT. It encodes CASSPGTVGNQPQHF.

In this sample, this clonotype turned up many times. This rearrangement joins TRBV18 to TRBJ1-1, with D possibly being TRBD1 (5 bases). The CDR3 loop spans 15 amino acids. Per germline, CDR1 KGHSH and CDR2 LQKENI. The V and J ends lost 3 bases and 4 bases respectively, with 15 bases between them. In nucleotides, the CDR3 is TGTGCCAGCTCACCCCGTTCGGGGGGAGGCACTGAAGCTTTCTTT. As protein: CASSPRSGGGTEAFF.

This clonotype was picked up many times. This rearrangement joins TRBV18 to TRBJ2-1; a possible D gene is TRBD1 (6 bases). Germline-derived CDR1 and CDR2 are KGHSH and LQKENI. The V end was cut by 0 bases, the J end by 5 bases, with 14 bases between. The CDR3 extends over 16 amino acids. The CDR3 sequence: CASSPPGQGSHNEQFF. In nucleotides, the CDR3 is TGTGCCAGCTCACCACCGGGGCAGGGGTCCCACAATGAGCAGTTCTTC.